These T cell receptor beta chains were read from a single sample in a study of blood T cell repertoires in COVID-19. Produced via immunoSEQ multiplex PCR; TCRdb's table is partial and in-frame only. The sample includes 150,000 to 200,000 clones, approximately 79% of them seen just once. The sequencing input was peripheral blood. The receptors stem from a woman of 80 years or more with acute or convalescent COVID-19. The CDR3 runs from the conserved cysteine through the conserved F or W. The order of the fields is clone size, V gene, J gene, D gene, CDR3 protein, CDR3 DNA. The D gene is left open where the match is weak. Not every row has a clone size; where given, it reads once, few, many or a size class.

>-|TRBV15|TRBJ2-5|-
CATSRETKETQYF
TGTGCCACCAGCAGAGAAACTAAAGAGACCCAGTACTTC
>-|TRBV29-1|TRBJ2-1|-
CSVVVAGLRGGEQFF
TGCAGCGTTGTGGTAGCGGGTCTGAGAGGGGGTGAGCAGTTCTTC
>-|TRBV6-2/TRBV6-3|TRBJ2-5|-
CASTPRESLYQETQYF
TGTGCCAGCACCCCCCGGGAGTCCTTGTACCAAGAGACCCAGTACTTC
>few|TRBV15|TRBJ1-5|TRBD1
CATSRQGANQPQHF
TGTGCCACCAGCAGACAGGGGGCTAATCAGCCCCAGCATTTT
>-|TRBV7-2|TRBJ2-2|TRBD2
CASSHGLAGTGELFF
TGTGCCAGCAGTCACGGACTAGCGGGCACCGGGGAGCTGTTTTTT
>-|TRBV6-1|TRBJ2-7|TRBD1
CASSEGLAGGYEQYF
TGTGCCAGCAGTGAAGGACTCGCAGGGGGCTACGAGCAGTACTTC
>-|TRBV25-1|TRBJ2-5|TRBD1
CASSARGRWETQYF
TGTGCCAGCAGCGCCAGGGGGCGGTGGGAGACCCAGTACTTC
>-|TRBV28|TRBJ2-3|TRBD2
CASSRWTSGGHGDTQYF
TGTGCCAGCAGCCGCTGGACTAGCGGGGGCCATGGGGATACGCAGTATTTT
>-|TRBV27|TRBJ2-1|TRBD2
CASSPGTSGRVEQFF
TGTGCCAGCAGTCCCGGGACTAGCGGGAGGGTGGAGCAGTTCTTC
>once|TRBV6-5|TRBJ2-7|TRBD2
CASSSFASGNYEQYF
TGTGCCAGCAGTTCCTTCGCGAGCGGGAACTACGAGCAGTACTTC
>-|TRBV18|TRBJ2-5|TRBD2
CASSPSRLARRETQYF
TGTGCCAGCTCACCATCGAGACTAGCGCGGCGCGAGACCCAGTACTTC
>-|TRBV12-2|TRBJ2-7|-
CASRLYQEQYF
TGTGCAAGTCGCTTATATCAGGAGCAGTACTTC
>once|TRBV3-1/TRBV3-2|TRBJ2-1|-
CASSPDRSNEQFF
TGTGCCAGCAGTCCCGACAGGTCCAATGAGCAGTTCTTC
>-|TRBV20-1|TRBJ2-7|TRBD1
CSAIDPGQGIYEQYF
TGCAGTGCTATTGATCCGGGACAGGGGATCTACGAGCAGTACTTC
>-|TRBV4-3|TRBJ1-4|-
CASSQRQDNEKLFF
TGCGCCAGCAGCCAAAGACAGGATAATGAAAAACTGTTTTTT
>-|TRBV30|TRBJ2-5|TRBD1
CAWSSGTGAVTQYF
TGTGCCTGGAGCTCCGGGACAGGGGCCGTGACCCAGTACTTC
>-|TRBV30|TRBJ1-1|-
CAWSTNPNTEAFF
TGTGCCTGGAGTACAAACCCGAACACTGAAGCTTTCTTT
>-|TRBV21-1|TRBJ1-5|-
CASRGQLYSNQPQHF
TGTGCCAGCAGAGGACAGCTATATAGCAATCAGCCCCAGCATTTT
>-|TRBV6-4|TRBJ2-1|TRBD2
CASSDSDRLAGNEQFF
TGTGCCAGCAGTGACTCAGATAGACTAGCAGGCAATGAGCAGTTCTTC
>-|TRBV9|TRBJ1-5|TRBD1
CASSVVGTENSNQPQHF
TGTGCCAGCAGCGTAGTAGGGACAGAGAATAGCAATCAGCCCCAGCATTTT
>-|TRBV27|TRBJ2-1|TRBD1
CASSPGQPRNEQFF
TGTGCCAGCAGCCCGGGACAGCCTCGGAATGAGCAGTTCTTC
>-|TRBV9|TRBJ2-2|-
CASTKGSSAGELFF
TGTGCCAGCACCAAGGGGTCTAGTGCCGGGGAGCTGTTTTTT
>-|TRBV7-2|TRBJ1-4|-
CASSLYSLNEKLFF
TGTGCCAGCAGCTTATACAGCTTAAATGAAAAACTGTTTTTT
>-|TRBV7-2|TRBJ2-1|TRBD2
CASSFSGRYNEQFF
TGTGCCAGCAGCTTTAGCGGGCGTTACAATGAGCAGTTCTTC
>-|TRBV19|TRBJ1-5|-
CASSPRGGADQPQHF
TGTGCCAGTAGTCCCCGCGGGGGCGCGGATCAGCCCCAGCATTTT
>-|TRBV4-3|TRBJ1-4|-
CAGSQDGGGRNEKLFF
TGCGCCGGCAGCCAAGACGGGGGAGGTCGGAATGAAAAACTGTTTTTT
>-|TRBV14|TRBJ2-7|TRBD1
CASSLRDSVKMGTYEQYF
TGTGCCAGCAGCCTCCGGGACAGCGTAAAAATGGGGACCTACGAGCAGTACTTC
>-|TRBV6-5|TRBJ1-1|-
CASRQGHRRRNEAFF
TGTGCCAGCAGACAGGGCCATCGCCGTAGGAATGAAGCTTTCTTT
>-|TRBV2|TRBJ2-5|TRBD2
CASSGLAGARETQYF
TGTGCCAGCAGCGGACTAGCGGGAGCGCGGGAGACCCAGTACTTC
>-|TRBV27|TRBJ1-1|-
CASTLTGPLGTEAFF
TGTGCCAGCACCCTAACAGGGCCCCTTGGCACTGAAGCTTTCTTT
>-|TRBV19|TRBJ2-1|-
CASSITSRRNGEQFF
TGTGCCAGTAGTATTACCTCCCGGCGGAACGGTGAGCAGTTCTTC
>-|TRBV5-1|TRBJ2-1|TRBD2
CASRFSGRPAYNEQFF
TGCGCCAGCAGGTTTAGCGGGAGACCCGCCTACAATGAGCAGTTCTTC
>-|TRBV19|TRBJ2-5|-
CASSIGGNFWQETQYF
TGTGCCAGTAGTATTGGCGGCAACTTTTGGCAAGAGACCCAGTACTTC
>-|TRBV28|TRBJ2-3|TRBD2
CASSLGLAGGSTDTQYF
TGTGCCAGCAGTTTGGGACTAGCGGGGGGTAGCACAGATACGCAGTATTTT
>-|TRBV13|TRBJ2-7|-
CASSELPAKSQGRDEQYF
TGTGCCAGCAGCGAACTACCGGCGAAATCACAGGGCCGCGACGAGCAGTACTTC
>-|TRBV2|TRBJ2-2|TRBD2
CASRRLAGGPGGELFF
TGTGCCAGCAGGAGACTAGCGGGGGGGCCCGGCGGGGAGCTGTTTTTT
>-|TRBV3-1/TRBV3-2|TRBJ2-7|TRBD2
CASSRGTSGMVYF
TGTGCCAGCAGCCGCGGGACTAGCGGGATGGTGTACTTC
>-|TRBV5-8|TRBJ1-1|TRBD1
CASSLGDRGYTEAFF
TGTGCCAGCAGCTTGGGGGACAGGGGCTATACTGAAGCTTTCTTT
>-|TRBV9|TRBJ2-3|TRBD2
CASSPSGGPDTQYF
TGTGCCAGCAGCCCAAGCGGGGGGCCAGATACGCAGTATTTT
>-|TRBV3-1/TRBV3-2|TRBJ2-5|TRBD2
CASSLSGLVLRETQYF
TGTGCCAGCAGCCTCTCGGGACTAGTACTCCGGGAGACCCAGTACTTC
>-|TRBV5-1|TRBJ2-7|TRBD1
CASRPLGQGIPHEQYF
TGCGCCAGCAGGCCCCTGGGACAGGGAATCCCCCACGAGCAGTACTTC
>few|TRBV9|TRBJ2-2|-
CASSPGTTNTGELFF
TGTGCCAGCAGCCCCGGGACAACGAACACCGGGGAGCTGTTTTTT
>-|TRBV18|TRBJ2-5|TRBD2
CASSPPLAVQETQYF
TGTGCCAGCTCACCCCCGCTAGCGGTCCAAGAGACCCAGTACTTC
>few|TRBV11-2|TRBJ2-1|-
CASSLVTTEQFF
TGTGCCAGCAGCTTAGTGACTACTGAGCAGTTCTTC
>-|TRBV5-4|TRBJ2-3|TRBD2
CASSLGGGRGTDTQYF
TGTGCCAGCAGCTTGGGGGGCGGGAGAGGCACAGATACGCAGTATTTT
>-|TRBV5-1|TRBJ2-7|TRBD2
CASSFQAGGTYEQYF
TGCGCCAGCAGCTTTCAGGCGGGGGGGACCTACGAGCAGTACTTC
>once|TRBV5-6|TRBJ2-7|TRBD2
CASSFTGTSGRSSYEQYF
TGTGCCAGCAGCTTCACCGGGACTAGCGGGAGGTCCTCCTACGAGCAGTACTTC
>once|TRBV2|TRBJ1-3|-
CASRPVSVSGNTIYF
TGTGCCAGCAGGCCTGTAAGCGTCTCTGGAAACACCATATATTTT
>-|TRBV5-1|TRBJ2-1|-
CASSLSDNEQFF
TGCGCCAGCAGCTTGAGCGACAATGAGCAGTTCTTC
>once|TRBV7-8|TRBJ2-7|TRBD1
CASSLIQGAGGEQYF
TGTGCCAGCAGCCTAATTCAGGGGGCAGGGGGCGAGCAGTACTTC
>-|TRBV5-4|TRBJ1-4|-
CASSSRQATNEKLFF
TGTGCCAGCAGCTCAAGACAAGCAACTAATGAAAAACTGTTTTTT
>-|TRBV11-2|TRBJ2-3|-
CASSLGLFLDTPTDTQYF
TGTGCCAGCAGCTTAGGTCTTTTTTTGGACACCCCCACAGATACGCAGTATTTT
>-|TRBV11-2|TRBJ2-7|TRBD1
CASSSGQNSYEQYF
TGTGCCAGCAGCTCGGGACAGAACTCCTACGAGCAGTACTTC
>-|TRBV24-1|TRBJ2-1|-
CATSKSGNPYNEQFF
TGTGCCACCAGTAAAAGCGGCAACCCCTACAATGAGCAGTTCTTC
>-|TRBV18|TRBJ1-2|-
CASSPVDSRYGYTF
TGTGCCAGCTCACCTGTGGACAGCCGCTATGGCTACACCTTC
>-|TRBV5-1|TRBJ2-3|TRBD2
CASSDGLAGAGDTQYF
TGCGCCAGCAGCGACGGACTAGCGGGGGCTGGGGATACGCAGTATTTT
>-|TRBV28|TRBJ1-5|TRBD1
CASSRQGTYSNQPQHF
TGTGCCAGCAGTAGACAGGGAACCTATAGCAATCAGCCCCAGCATTTT
>-|TRBV27|TRBJ1-2|TRBD1
CASSLGQGTYGYTF
TGTGCCAGCAGTTTGGGACAGGGGACCTATGGCTACACCTTC
>-|TRBV15|TRBJ1-1|-
CATSRAGGNTEAFF
TGTGCCACCAGCAGAGCGGGGGGGAACACTGAAGCTTTCTTT
>-|TRBV20-1|TRBJ2-2|-
CSAPSAGELFF
TGCAGTGCCCCCTCCGCCGGGGAGCTGTTTTTT